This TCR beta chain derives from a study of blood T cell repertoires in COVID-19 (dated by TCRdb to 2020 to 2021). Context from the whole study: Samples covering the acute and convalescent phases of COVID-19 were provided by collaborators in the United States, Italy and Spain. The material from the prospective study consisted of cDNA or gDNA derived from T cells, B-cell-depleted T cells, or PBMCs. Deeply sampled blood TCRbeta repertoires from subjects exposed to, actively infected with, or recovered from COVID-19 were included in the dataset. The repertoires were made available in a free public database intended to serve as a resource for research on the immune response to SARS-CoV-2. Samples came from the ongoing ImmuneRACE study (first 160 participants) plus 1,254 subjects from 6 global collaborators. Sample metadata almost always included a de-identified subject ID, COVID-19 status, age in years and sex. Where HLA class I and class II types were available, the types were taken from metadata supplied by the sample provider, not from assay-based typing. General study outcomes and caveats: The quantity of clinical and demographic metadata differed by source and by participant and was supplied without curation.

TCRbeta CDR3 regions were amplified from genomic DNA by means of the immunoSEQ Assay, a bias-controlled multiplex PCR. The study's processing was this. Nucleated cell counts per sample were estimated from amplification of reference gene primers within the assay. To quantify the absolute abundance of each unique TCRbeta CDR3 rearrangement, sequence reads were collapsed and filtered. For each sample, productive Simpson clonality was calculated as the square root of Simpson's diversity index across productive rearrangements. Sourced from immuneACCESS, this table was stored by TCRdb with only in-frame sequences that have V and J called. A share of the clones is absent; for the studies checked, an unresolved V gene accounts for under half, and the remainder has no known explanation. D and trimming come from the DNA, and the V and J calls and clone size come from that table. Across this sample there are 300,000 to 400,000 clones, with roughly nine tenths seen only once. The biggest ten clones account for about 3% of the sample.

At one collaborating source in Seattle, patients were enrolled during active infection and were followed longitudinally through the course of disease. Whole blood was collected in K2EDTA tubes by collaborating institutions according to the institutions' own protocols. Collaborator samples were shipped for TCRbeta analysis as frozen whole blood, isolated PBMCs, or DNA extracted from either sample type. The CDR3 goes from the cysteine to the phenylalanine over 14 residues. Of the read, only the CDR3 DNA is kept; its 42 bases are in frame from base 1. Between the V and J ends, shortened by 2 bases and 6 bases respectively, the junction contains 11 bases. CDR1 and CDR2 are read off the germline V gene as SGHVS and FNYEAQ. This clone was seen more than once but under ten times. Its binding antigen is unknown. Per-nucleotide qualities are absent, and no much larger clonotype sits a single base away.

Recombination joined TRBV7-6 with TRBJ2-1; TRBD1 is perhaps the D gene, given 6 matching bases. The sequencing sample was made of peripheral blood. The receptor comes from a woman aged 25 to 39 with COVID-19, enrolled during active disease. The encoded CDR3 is CASSLSQTGNEQFF. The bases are TGTGCCAGCAGCTTAAGTCAGACAGGCAATGAGCAGTTCTTC.